This T cell receptor (beta chain) was sequenced for a study of PD-1 blockade in mismatch repair-deficient tumors. Study-wide background: Enrolled about 2012-2016, patients had progressing, pretreated mismatch repair-deficient cancers of about a dozen types. Whole-study results and caveats: Tumor-resident clones, often undetectable pretreatment in blood, expanded then contracted after pembrolizumab.

Some clones are missing from TCRdb's copy, which holds only in-frame ones; the method was immunoSEQ multiplex PCR. Among over 100,000 clones listed, 60% to 85% were seen once. This clone was seen more than once but under ten times. No antigen is known for it. The CDR3 consists of 14 residues. Trimming cost V 1 base and J 1 base, with 5 bases left between them. CDR1 is MNHEY and CDR2 is SMNVEV in the germline V gene (reference sequence). Every patient had mismatch repair deficiency by PCR or immunohistochemistry. TCRs were sequenced from a few patients responding to pembrolizumab. The clonotype comes from an adult with mismatch repair-deficient cancer. The source was peripheral blood, collected roughly 60 weeks after starting pembrolizumab. The genes are TRBV27 and TRBJ1-5; no firm D call. CDR3 amino acids: CASSLYSSNQPQHF. CDR3 sequence (DNA): TGTGCCAGCAGTTTATACTCCAGCAATCAGCCCCAGCATTTT.